One T cell receptor beta chain is described in this entry. These data are taken from a study of blood T cell repertoires in COVID-19. Looking at the study overall: Sites in the United States, Italy and Spain provided acute and convalescent COVID-19 samples. T cells, B-cell-depleted T cells, or PBMCs provided the cDNA or gDNA that served as material.

The data were produced by immunoSEQ multiplex PCR, yet TCRdb's version contains in-frame clones alone and is incomplete. This table has about 90,000 clones, approximately 80% appearing once. This CDR3 contains 13 residues. Trimming stripped 6 bases from V and 2 bases from J, with 10 bases between. CDR1 and CDR2 (germline): SEHNR, FQNEAQ (reference sequence). This TCR came from a woman over 75 with acute or convalescent COVID-19. The chain combines TRBV7-9 with TRBJ1-2; perhaps TRBD1 as D (6 bases). The sequenced sample consisted of peripheral blood. The CDR3 protein is CASSTQGNYGYTF. The CDR3, as DNA: TGTGCCAGCAGTACTCAGGGGAACTATGGCTACACCTTC.